This T cell receptor (beta chain) appears in the sequencing data of a study of blood T cell repertoires in COVID-19. For the study at large: The origin of the acute and convalescent COVID-19 samples was the United States, Italy and Spain.

V dropped 1 base and J dropped 10 bases, with 11 bases sitting between them. This CDR3 comprises 13 residues. Germline V gives CDR1 LGHNA, CDR2 YSLEER. This table comes from immunoSEQ multiplex PCR, and its TCRdb copy is limited to in-frame clones, with some not included. This sample has around 140,000 clones, with 81% found just once. V is TRBV4-3 and J is TRBJ2-1; D remains ambiguous. Sequencing used peripheral blood. The origin of this receptor is a human donor in a cohort sampled during active COVID-19. Here the CDR3 DNA reads TGCGCCAGCAGCCAAGGTACGCCAGGCGAGCAGTTCTTC. It specifies CASSQGTPGEQFF.